This passage covers 6 T cell receptor beta chains from one sample sequenced in a study of T cell changes during pregnancy in multiple sclerosis. Repertoires were generated with immunoSEQ multiplex PCR, while TCRdb's copy carries only in-frame clones and drops some. This table holds just over 50,000 clones, around 94% found once. Specimen: CD4+ T cells from peripheral blood mononuclear cells, collected in the second trimester of pregnancy. Receptor source: a female donor with multiple sclerosis, enrolled in a pregnancy study.

The CDR3 is CASSWGGVDSPLHF. The DNA for the CDR3 is TGTGCCAGCAGTTGGGGGGGAGTCGACTCACCCCTCCACTTT. The gene calls are TRBV27 and TRBJ1-6; D is perhaps TRBD1 (5 bases). Deletions cut 4 bases from V and 10 bases from J, with 14 bases between. The CDR3 totals 14 residues. Looked up from germline, CDR1 is MNHEY and CDR2 is SMNVEV (reference sequence).

This clone was observed a single time. V usage is TRBV5-6 and J usage is TRBJ1-4; 10 positions agree with TRBD1. Trimming at V came to 3 bases and at J to 4 bases, leaving 6 bases not matched to a gene. CDR3 size: 16 residues. Germline V CDR1 and CDR2: SGHDT, YYEEEE. DNA of the CDR3: TGTGCCAGCAGCTCCTTGGACAGGGGGTATAATGAAAAACTGTTTTTT. Amino acid sequence: CASSSLDRGYNEKLFF.

The chain uses TRBV30 and TRBJ1-1, with TRBD1 as a possible D gene (6 bases). The V gene lost 0 bases and the J gene lost 1 base, with 12 bases spanning the gap. This CDR3 region has 15 residues. The germline V gene encodes CDR1 GTSNPN and CDR2 SVGIG (reference sequence). CDR3 nucleotide sequence: TGTGCCTGGAGTGTAGTGAGCAGGGGGAACACTGAAGCTTTCTTT. It encodes CAWSVVSRGNTEAFF.

The rearrangement links TRBV4-3 to TRBJ2-7; 11 nucleotides line up with TRBD1. V trimming: 3 bases; J trimming: 0 bases; junction bases outside the gene matches: 4. This CDR3 has 16 residues. Germline CDR1 reads LGHNA; CDR2 reads YSLEER. This CDR3 is CASSQSGQGDSYEQYF. CDR3 nucleotide sequence: TGCGCCAGCAGCCAGTCGGGACAGGGGGACTCCTACGAGCAGTACTTC.

The V and J genes are TRBV6-6 and TRBJ2-1; 7 bases agree with TRBD2. There are 15 residues in the CDR3. The germline gives CDR1 MNHNY, CDR2 SVGAGI (reference sequence). J gave up 6 bases and V 8 bases, and 13 bases lay outside the gene matches. CDR3 coding DNA: TGTGCCAGCCGCGGCTTGGGGGGGAAGTTCAATGAGCAGTTCTTC. Its protein is CASRGLGGKFNEQFF.

The sample holds a few counts of this clone. The J gene is TRBJ1-1, the V gene TRBV18; D is undetermined. V was clipped by 6 bases and J by 5 bases, with 13 bases between them. Looked up from germline, CDR1 is KGHSH and CDR2 is LQKENI. The CDR3 length is 13 residues. The CDR3 region is CASSSAVRTEAFF. As DNA, the CDR3 is TGTGCCAGCTCCTCGGCTGTGAGGACTGAAGCTTTCTTT.